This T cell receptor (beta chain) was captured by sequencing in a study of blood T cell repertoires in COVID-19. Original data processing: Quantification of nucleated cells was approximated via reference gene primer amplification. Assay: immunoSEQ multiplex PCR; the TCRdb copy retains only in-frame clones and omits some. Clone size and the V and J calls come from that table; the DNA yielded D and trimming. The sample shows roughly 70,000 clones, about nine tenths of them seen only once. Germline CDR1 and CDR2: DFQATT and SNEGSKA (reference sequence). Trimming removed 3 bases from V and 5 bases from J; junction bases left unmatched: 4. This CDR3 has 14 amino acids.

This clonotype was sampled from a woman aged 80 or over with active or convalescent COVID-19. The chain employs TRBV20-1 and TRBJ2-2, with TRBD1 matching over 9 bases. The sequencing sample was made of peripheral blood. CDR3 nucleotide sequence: TGCAGTGCTAGTGGGACAGGGACAACCGGGGAGCTGTTTTTT. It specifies CSASGTGTTGELFF.